These 30 T cell receptor beta chains originate from one sample sequenced in a study of early T cells in non-severe SARS-CoV-2 infection. One entry per CDR3 protein, called by TCRdb with MiXCR from the 5' RACE reads. The data hold around 30,000 distinct CDR3 sequences, with over 8.5% observed a single time. Sequenced: whole blood. The receptors were gathered from an adult who was a healthcare worker with PCR-confirmed SARS-CoV-2 infection or an uninfected control (not recorded which).

The genes are TRBV20-1 and TRBJ1-5; D is unclear. Germline V lookup: CDR1 DFQATT, CDR2 SNEGSKA (reference sequence). CDR3 length equals 14 residues. Trimming took off 2 bases at V and 7 bases at J, with 15 bases between the two ends. CDR3 region: CSARTPMATQPQHF. DNA of the CDR3: TGCAGTGCTAGAACCCCGATGGCGACCCAGCCCCAGCATTTT.

This clonotype was detected many times. The rearrangement uses TRBV7-6 and TRBJ1-6; weak D call: TRBD1 (6 bases). Germline V CDR1 and CDR2: SGHVS, FNYEAQ. V lost 2 bases and J lost 4, with 24 bases in between. The CDR3 totals 20 residues. Written as DNA, the CDR3 is TGTGCCAGCAGCTTACGACGACAGGACGCGGGTATGGTGTATAATTCACCCCTCCACTTT. Translated: CASSLRRQDAGMVYNSPLHF. The full variable domain, its missing parts supplied by reference TRBV7-6 and TRBJ1-6, is GAGVSQSPRYKVTKRGQDVALRCDPISGHVSLYWYRQALGQGPEFLTYFNYEAQQDKSGLPNDRFSAERPEGSISTLTIQRTEQRDSAMYRCASSLRRQDAGMVYNSPLHFGNGTRLTVT.

This sequence joins TRBV4-1 and TRBJ2-7, with D possibly matching TRBD1 (6 bases). Trimming stripped 3 bases from V and 6 bases from J, with 21 bases between. Germline assignment: CDR1 MGHRA and CDR2 YSYEKL. The CDR3 has 16 residues. The CDR3 here is CASSQGHGGSRGEQYF. DNA for the CDR3: TGCGCCAGCAGCCAGGGGCACGGCGGGTCCAGGGGCGAGCAGTACTTC.

This clonotype came up many times. The V call is TRBV9, the J call TRBJ2-2; the D call may be TRBD1 or TRBD2 (5 bases each). Germline values: CDR1 SGDLS, CDR2 YYNGEE. Trimming removed 1 base at V and 3 bases at J, with 7 bases between. The CDR3 runs to 14 residues. Here the CDR3 reads CASSVRGDTGELFF. CDR3 DNA: TGTGCCAGCAGCGTAAGAGGGGACACCGGGGAGCTGTTTTTT.

Details on this clonotype: Possible read error: a much larger clone is one base away. The CDR3: CASETGAGANVPTF. The DNA for the CDR3 is TGCGCCAGCGAAACAGGGGCTGGGGCCAACGTCCCGACTTTC. The rearrangement uses TRBV5-1 and TRBJ2-6; 7 bases fit TRBD1. Germline V lookup: CDR1 SGHRS, CDR2 YFSETQ. This CDR3 contains 14 residues.

There are many counts of this clonotype. This sequence joins TRBV11-1 and TRBJ2-1; the D gene is possibly TRBD2 (6 bases). Trimming shortened V by 6 bases and J by 0 bases, and 15 bases separated the two germline ends. Germline CDR1 reads SGHAT; CDR2 reads FQDESV (reference sequence). This CDR3 is built from 16 residues. In DNA, the CDR3 is TGTGCCAGCAGTCAGGGACGGGGGAGCTCCTACAATGAGCAGTTCTTC. Translated, it gives CASSQGRGSSYNEQFF.

This clonotype was seen repeatedly, ten times or more. The chain has TRBV14 and TRBJ2-5, with 8 bases that match TRBD1. The CDR3 runs 16 residues. With V trimmed by 1 base and J by 4 bases, 8 bases remained unmatched. CDR1 SGHDN and CDR2 FVKESK come from the germline V gene. CDR3 loop: CASSQGIDRGRETQYF. The DNA of the CDR3 is TGTGCCAGCAGCCAAGGAATTGACAGGGGTCGAGAGACCCAGTACTTC.

This clonotype appeared many times. The chain couples TRBV29-1 to TRBJ2-3; TRBD1 matches at 8 bases. CDR3 length: 13 residues. V dropped 7 bases and J dropped 3; count of bases not matched to a gene: 6. CDR1 and CDR2 (germline): SQVTM, ANQGSEA. The CDR3 nucleotides read TGCAGCGAATCGGACAGGGCTACAGATACGCAGTATTTT. Amino acids: CSESDRATDTQYF.

This clonotype occurred a few times. The CDR3 region is CASSEETQYF. The DNA of the CDR3 is TGTGCCAGCAGCGAGGAGACCCAGTACTTC. The chain is built from TRBV7-2 and TRBJ2-5; D not resolved. Germline assignment: CDR1 SGHTA and CDR2 FQGNSA. The V gene lost 5 bases and the J gene lost 5 bases, with 3 bases spanning the gap. This CDR3 spans 10 amino acids.

This clonotype was observed a few times. This chain joins TRBV11-3 and TRBJ2-1; 7 bases are a match to TRBD2. Germline loops: CDR1 SGHNT, CDR2 YENEEA. Unmatched junction bases numbered 2, after V lost 1 base and J lost 2 bases. This CDR3 has 15 residues. The CDR3 DNA follows: TGTGCCAGCAGCTTAGCCCTAGCGGCCTACAATGAGCAGTTCTTC. Protein sequence: CASSLALAAYNEQFF.

This rearrangement joins TRBV10-2 to TRBJ1-1; the D is unclear. Trimming took off 6 bases at V and 0 bases at J, with 8 bases between the two ends. The CDR3 spans 13 residues. Germline loops: CDR1 WSHSY, CDR2 SAAADI. Here the CDR3 reads CASRVIMNTEAFF. CDR3 coding DNA: TGCGCCAGCAGAGTTATCATGAACACTGAAGCTTTCTTT.

The chain recombines TRBV7-2 with TRBJ1-2, with D perhaps TRBD1 (6 bases). This CDR3 region has 15 residues. Between the trimmed V and J ends, which lost 7 bases and 4 bases, there was a span of 19 bases. CDR1 SGHTA and CDR2 FQGNSA come from the germline V gene. CDR3 in amino acids: CASTYHRETGYGYTF. The CDR3 DNA reads as TGTGCCAGCACCTACCATCGGGAGACAGGCTATGGCTACACCTTC.

This clonotype showed up many times. J is TRBJ2-1 and V is TRBV11-1; 10 positions match TRBD2. Losses at the gene ends were 4 bases for V and 10 bases for J; bases not matched to a gene: 16. The CDR3 has 17 residues. The germline CDR1 and CDR2 sequences are SGHAT and FQDESV (reference sequence). CDR3 residues: CASSSDLSGGAPSEQFF. CDR3 nucleotide sequence: TGTGCCAGCAGCTCCGATTTAAGCGGGGGGGCCCCCTCGGAGCAGTTCTTC. The whole variable domain, remainder taken from reference TRBV11-1 and TRBJ2-1, is EAEVAQSPRYKITEKSQAVAFWCDPISGHATLYWYRQILGQGPELLVQFQDESVVDDSQLPKDRFSAERLKGVDSTLKIQPAELGDSAMYLCASSSDLSGGAPSEQFFGPGTRLTVL.

The sample holds many counts of this clonotype. The chain has TRBV7-6 and TRBJ1-1, with no clear D. Germline V lookup: CDR1 SGHVS, CDR2 FNYEAQ. The CDR3 runs to 13 residues. V lost 8 bases and J 5 bases, leaving 15 bases between the germline ends. The CDR3 DNA reads as TGTGCCAGCGGCGCGGGAGGTCGGACTGAAGCTTTCTTT. This gives the protein CASGAGGRTEAFF.

This clonotype has a count of ten or more. The gene calls are TRBV11-2 and TRBJ2-7; perhaps TRBD1 as D (6 bases). The CDR3 contains 15 residues. Germline V gene data show CDR1 as SGHAT and CDR2 as FQNNGV. Trimming removed 0 bases from V and 2 bases from J, with 11 bases in between. Here the CDR3 reads CASSLDSAGAYEQYF. The DNA of the CDR3 is TGTGCCAGCAGCTTAGATTCGGCAGGGGCCTACGAGCAGTACTTC.

The gene calls are TRBV12-3 or TRBV12-4 and TRBJ2-3; no firm D call. Trimming cost V 4 bases and J 4 bases, with 3 bases left between them. The CDR3 is made up of 11 amino acids. The CDR3 sequence is CASSYADTQYF. The CDR3 DNA is TGTGCCAGCAGTTACGCAGATACGCAGTATTTT.

This clonotype has ten or more counts. This chain joins TRBV7-2 and TRBJ2-1; D is unclear. The CDR3 has 14 residues. The germline gives CDR1 SGHTA, CDR2 FQGNSA. Trimming cost V 8 bases and J 8 bases, with 19 bases left between them. The chain's CDR3 is CASAFIFGVDEQFF. As DNA, the CDR3 is TGTGCCAGCGCGTTTATCTTTGGGGTCGATGAGCAGTTCTTC.

This clonotype was recorded many times. The CDR3 DNA sequence: TGCAGCGGCCGGGACCCAGGGGCAGAGACCCAGTACTTC. Translating it yields CSGRDPGAETQYF. The rearrangement links TRBV29-1 to TRBJ2-5; perhaps TRBD1 as D (6 bases). This CDR3 is 13 amino acids long. The germline V and J ends were trimmed by 7 bases and 4 bases, with 16 bases remaining between them. Per germline, CDR1 SQVTM and CDR2 ANQGSEA.

This clonotype was detected ten times or more. The gene calls are TRBV19 and TRBJ1-2, with D hard to call. The CDR3 contains 12 residues. Germline CDR1 is LNHDA and CDR2 is SQIVND (reference sequence). Trimming removed 2 bases from V and 4 bases from J, with 5 bases in between. CDR3 loop: CASSISSYGYTF. The CDR3 DNA is TGTGCCAGTAGTATAAGTTCCTATGGCTACACCTTC. The variable domain in full, completed from reference TRBV19 and TRBJ1-2, reads DGGITQSPKYLFRKEGQNVTLSCEQNLNHDAMYWYRQDPGQGLRLIYYSQIVNDFQKGDIAEGYSVSREKKESFPLTVTSAQKNPTAFYLCASSISSYGYTFGSGTRLTVV.

This chain joins TRBV7-9 and TRBJ2-3; D possibly corresponds to TRBD1 (5 bases). Per germline, CDR1 SEHNR and CDR2 FQNEAQ (reference sequence). Trimming left V 2 bases short and J 4 bases short, with 10 bases between. CDR3 length: 14 residues. CDR3 sequence reads: CASSLSTGSDTQYF. The CDR3 DNA sequence: TGTGCCAGCAGCTTAAGTACAGGCTCAGATACGCAGTATTTT.

V gene TRBV29-1 combines with J gene TRBJ2-1; the D gene is possibly TRBD1 (6 bases). This CDR3 is built from 10 residues. V lost 7 bases and J 8 bases, leaving 9 bases between the germline ends. CDR1 is SQVTM and CDR2 is ANQGSEA in the germline V gene. The CDR3 region is CSAGHDEQFF. The CDR3, as DNA: TGCAGCGCGGGACACGATGAGCAGTTCTTC.

This clonotype has more than one count but fewer than ten. The chain joins TRBV27 to TRBJ1-2, with D hard to call. This CDR3 contains 14 residues. Germline assignment: CDR1 MNHEY and CDR2 SMNVEV (reference sequence). Trimming removed 8 bases at V and 3 bases at J, with 16 bases between. The CDR3 loop reads CASSRQQYYYGYTF. The CDR3, as DNA: TGTGCCAGCTCGCGACAACAGTACTACTATGGCTACACCTTC.

This chain uses TRBV6-5 with TRBJ2-7; TRBD2 matches 7 bases. The CDR3 covers 16 residues. The J segment lost 3 bases and the V segment lost 2 bases, leaving 10 bases of the junction unmatched. Per the germline V gene, CDR1 is MNHEY and CDR2 is SVGAGI. DNA of the CDR3: TGTGCCAGCAGTTACGCCCGGCGGGGGATTGGCTACGAGCAGTACTTC. Protein sequence: CASSYARRGIGYEQYF.

This clonotype was counted at least ten times. This chain connects TRBV6-5 to TRBJ2-5; D uncertain. V gave up 7 bases and J gave up 0 bases, with 9 bases separating them. Germline CDR1 reads MNHEY; CDR2 reads SVGAGI. The CDR3 is made up of 13 amino acids. The CDR3 loop is CASKKVNQETQYF. In DNA form, the CDR3 reads TGTGCCAGCAAGAAAGTAAACCAAGAGACCCAGTACTTC.

In its sample, this clonotype was seen many times. The genes are TRBV10-3 and TRBJ2-2, with 12 bases identical to TRBD2. From germline, CDR1 is ENHRY and CDR2 SYGVKD. The CDR3 spans 15 residues. J gave up 6 bases and V 8 bases, and 7 bases lay outside the gene matches. CDR3 bases: TGTGCCATCCGCCGACTAGCGGGGGTTTCCGGGGAGCTGTTTTTT. Translated: CAIRRLAGVSGELFF.

This clonotype was seen only a few times. The chain combines TRBV2 with TRBJ1-1; possibly TRBD1 for D (6 bases). Trimming removed 11 bases from V and 4 bases from J, with 17 bases in between. Germline V CDR1 and CDR2: SNHLY, FYNNEI. CDR3 length: 13 residues. The CDR3 is CASQGRGVTEAFF. The CDR3 DNA is TGTGCCTCACAGGGCCGGGGGGTCACTGAAGCTTTCTTT.

This clonotype was detected many times. The CDR3: CASSAGLGVETQYF. In DNA form, the CDR3 reads TGTGCCAGCTCCGCGGGACTAGGGGTTGAGACCCAGTACTTC. The rearrangement uses TRBV7-3 and TRBJ2-5, with 8 nucleotides matching TRBD2. The junction had 10 bases not matched to a gene; V was cut back by 8 bases and J by 5 bases. The CDR3 has 14 amino acids. CDR1 is SGHTA, CDR2 FQGTGA, per germline. Full variable domain (remainder filled in from reference TRBV7-3 and TRBJ2-5): GAGVSQTPSNKVTEKGKYVELRCDPISGHTALYWYRQSLGQGPEFLIYFQGTGAADDSGLPNDRFFAVRPEGSVSTLKIQRTERGDSAVYLCASSAGLGVETQYFGPGTRLLVL.

This clonotype was detected many times. The chain joins TRBV7-2 to TRBJ1-4; D remains unclear. Germline CDR1 reads SGHTA; CDR2 reads FQGNSA. Trimming left V 4 bases short and J 4 bases short, with 10 bases between. The length of the CDR3 is 14 residues. Here the CDR3 DNA reads TGTGCCAGCAGCTATAGTGCCCATAATGAAAAACTGTTTTTT. As protein: CASSYSAHNEKLFF.

The sample holds a few counts of this clonotype. This chain uses TRBV7-9 with TRBJ1-5; a possible D gene is TRBD1 (5 bases). This CDR3 has 15 residues. From germline, CDR1 is SEHNR and CDR2 FQNEAQ (reference sequence). V lost 1 base and J lost 5, with 12 bases in between. In DNA form, the CDR3 reads TGTGCCAGCAGCTTAGGCCAGGACAATTATCAGCCCCAGCATTTT. This codes for CASSLGQDNYQPQHF.

The sample holds a few counts of this clonotype. The V call is TRBV12-3 or TRBV12-4, the J call TRBJ2-1; possible D gene TRBD1, 6 bases. Trimming removed 2 bases at V and 4 bases at J, with 9 bases between. CDR3 length: 14 amino acids. The CDR3 reads CASSLPQGYNEQFF. The CDR3 nucleotides are TGTGCCAGCAGTTTACCGCAGGGGTACAATGAGCAGTTCTTC.